These 5 T cell receptor beta chains were sequenced from one sample in a study of T cell changes during pregnancy in multiple sclerosis. Assay: immunoSEQ multiplex PCR; the TCRdb copy retains only in-frame clones and omits some. The sample includes tens of thousands of clones, 75% to 95% of them seen just once. The sample was peripheral blood, taken after pregnancy. These receptors came from a female donor in good health, enrolled as a control in a pregnancy study.

The V call is TRBV14, the J call TRBJ1-1; D is possibly TRBD1 (5 bases). The CDR3 is 14 residues long. The V and J ends lost 4 bases and 2 bases respectively, with 11 bases between them. CDR1 is SGHDN and CDR2 is FVKESK in the germline V gene. CDR3 nucleotide sequence: TGTGCCAGCAGCCGCCGACAGAGTAACACTGAAGCTTTCTTT. Residues: CASSRRQSNTEAFF.

The chain carries TRBV27 and TRBJ2-1, with D perhaps TRBD1 (6 bases). Germline loops: CDR1 MNHEY, CDR2 SMNVEV (reference sequence). Trimming removed 3 bases at V and 8 bases at J, with 11 bases between. The CDR3 consists of 13 residues. The CDR3 nucleotides are TGTGCCAGCAGTTTTAGTACAGGGCATGAGCAGTTCTTC. Residues: CASSFSTGHEQFF.

V and J are TRBV4-2 and TRBJ1-5; the match to TRBD1 covers 8 bases. Germline V gene sequence: CDR1 LGHNA, CDR2 YNFKEQ. The ends lost 3 bases at V and 5 bases at J; junction bases unmatched: 6. CDR3 size: 15 residues. Here the CDR3 DNA reads TGTGCCAGCAGCCAGTCAGGGGGCGCTTATCAGCCCCAGCATTTT. Translating gives CASSQSGGAYQPQHF.

J is TRBJ1-2 and V is TRBV2; the match to TRBD1 covers 10 bases. Unmatched junction bases numbered 11, after V lost 9 bases and J lost 7 bases. CDR3 length equals 14 residues. Germline loops: CDR1 SNHLY, CDR2 FYNNEI. The CDR3 loop is CARIGQGVWGGYTF. The CDR3 DNA follows: TGTGCCAGAATTGGACAGGGGGTTTGGGGTGGCTACACCTTC.

V gene TRBV5-6 combines with J gene TRBJ1-2, with unresolved D. CDR1 and CDR2 (germline): SGHDT, YYEEEE. The CDR3 contains 14 residues. V gave up 3 bases and J gave up 8 bases, with 17 bases separating them. The CDR3: CASSYRRLPGGYTF. The CDR3, as DNA: TGTGCCAGCAGCTACCGCAGGCTCCCGGGGGGCTACACCTTC.